A single sample gave rise to the 27 T cell receptor beta chains below, sequenced in a study of cytomegalovirus exposure and HLA in healthy donors. The PCR made use of 60 Vbeta and 13 Jbeta primers. The repertoire was sequenced with immunoSEQ multiplex PCR; TCRdb's copy has only in-frame clones and lacks some. The data contain 110,000 to 150,000 clones, over 70% of them singletons. Sequenced sample: PBMCs. Receptor source: a man in his forties in good health and CMV-seronegative.

The chain is built from TRBV19 and TRBJ2-6; D uncertain. The CDR3 has 15 residues. V gave up 2 bases and J gave up 0 bases, with 5 bases separating them. CDR1 is LNHDA, CDR2 SQIVND, per germline (reference sequence). The CDR3 loop is CASSIKSSGANVLTF. The CDR3 region has the DNA TGTGCCAGTAGTATAAAGAGCTCTGGGGCCAACGTCCTGACTTTC.

The chain couples TRBV5-4 to TRBJ2-7; 8 bases align to TRBD2. V lost 6 bases and J lost 2; bases outside the gene matches: 10. The CDR3 has 15 amino acids. Germline V lookup: CDR1 SGHNT, CDR2 YYREEE (reference sequence). CDR3 DNA sequence: TGTGCCAGCAACCGGGGGCGGGGGGCGACCTACGAGCAGTACTTC. It codes for CASNRGRGATYEQYF.

The V and J genes are TRBV10-1 and TRBJ2-2; TRBD2 is a possible D gene (5 bases). V shed 6 bases and J shed 3 bases, with 14 bases lying between them. This CDR3 contains 15 residues. In germline, CDR1 is WNHNN, CDR2 SYGVQD (reference sequence). The DNA for the CDR3 is TGCGCCAGCAGGTTCGGGATCGGGGACACCGGGGAGCTGTTTTTT. Protein sequence: CASRFGIGDTGELFF.

This clone occurred a few times. The chain joins TRBV5-4 to TRBJ2-5; the match to TRBD2 covers 12 bases. Germline-derived CDR1 and CDR2 are SGHNT and YYREEE (reference sequence). With 5 bases clipped from V and 5 bases from J, the junction kept 7 bases outside the gene matches. The CDR3 extends over 15 amino acids. The chain's CDR3 is CASSSGLAGRETQYF. CDR3 DNA sequence: TGTGCCAGCAGTTCCGGACTAGCGGGGCGGGAGACCCAGTACTTC.

The rearrangement links TRBV11-3 to TRBJ2-7; D is ambiguous. Germline V gene sequence: CDR1 SGHNT, CDR2 YENEEA. The CDR3 has 14 amino acids. Between the trimmed V and J ends, which lost 1 base and 3 bases, there was a span of 10 bases. The CDR3 is CASSLGGTIYEQYF. Here the CDR3 DNA reads TGTGCCAGCAGCTTAGGCGGCACCATCTACGAGCAGTACTTC.

This clone was detected once. The V call is TRBV7-7, the J call TRBJ2-1, with D possibly being TRBD1 (5 bases). The CDR3 totals 13 residues. V was clipped by 1 base and J by 6 bases, with 7 bases between them. The germline CDR1 and CDR2 sequences are SSHAT and FNYEAQ (reference sequence). CDR3 sequence reads: CASSLGQFNEQFF. The CDR3 DNA reads TGTGCCAGCAGCTTAGGACAGTTCAATGAGCAGTTCTTC.

The V call is TRBV4-1, the J call TRBJ1-1; D is perhaps TRBD1 (5 bases). The ends were cut back, 3 bases at V and 2 bases at J, with 19 bases in the middle. Germline CDR1 and CDR2: MGHRA and YSYEKL. This CDR3 has 17 residues. The chain's CDR3 is CASSQIILRGDNTEAFF. CDR3 coding DNA: TGCGCCAGCAGCCAGATTATCCTCCGGGGGGACAACACTGAAGCTTTCTTT.

This clone appeared once. The chain has TRBV5-1 and TRBJ1-2, with 8 bases matching TRBD1. Germline trimming cut 3 bases from V and 8 bases from J; bases unmatched to any gene: 18. The length of the CDR3 is 17 residues. Germline V lookup: CDR1 SGHRS, CDR2 YFSETQ. The CDR3 coding sequence is TGCGCCAGCAGCTGGGGGACAGGAAAGGGCCCTTCTGGCGGCTACACCTTC. This encodes CASSWGTGKGPSGGYTF.

The rearrangement links TRBV10-3 to TRBJ1-1, with 8 bases that match TRBD1. Germline values: CDR1 ENHRY, CDR2 SYGVKD. The V segment lost 6 bases and the J segment 1 base; nucleotides outside the gene matches: 4. The CDR3 contains 14 residues. CDR3 protein: CAISSTGANTEAFF. CDR3 bases: TGTGCCATCAGCTCGACAGGGGCGAACACTGAAGCTTTCTTT.

This rearrangement joins TRBV9 to TRBJ1-1, with D possibly TRBD1 on 6 matching bases. V was shortened by 3 bases and J by 2 bases, with 14 bases between the two germline ends. Germline CDR1 SGDLS, CDR2 YYNGEE. This CDR3 is 15 amino acids long. The CDR3 is CASSDRRGINTEAFF. The DNA for the CDR3 is TGTGCCAGCAGCGACCGAAGGGGGATTAACACTGAAGCTTTCTTT.

This chain connects TRBV6-6 to TRBJ1-4; no clear D. V shed 6 bases and J shed 6 bases, with 20 bases lying between them. This CDR3 has 16 residues. Germline V gene lookup returns CDR1 MNHNY and CDR2 SVGAGI (reference sequence). The DNA for the CDR3 is TGTGCCAGCAGCCACCCTAGCCAGGCGGGATATGAAAAACTGTTTTTT. Translation gives CASSHPSQAGYEKLFF.

This clone was seen a single time. The chain combines TRBV19 with TRBJ1-1; TRBD1 is a possible D gene (6 bases). The CDR3 covers 15 residues. CDR1 is LNHDA and CDR2 is SQIVND in the germline V gene (reference sequence). V dropped 2 bases and J dropped 1 base, with 11 bases sitting between them. The CDR3: CASSITGPPNTEAFF. CDR3 nucleotides: TGTGCCAGTAGTATAACAGGGCCCCCGAACACTGAAGCTTTCTTT.

This clone was counted once. The chain recombines TRBV5-1 with TRBJ1-1; maybe TRBD1 (5 bases). This CDR3 is built from 16 residues. V was pared by 3 bases and J by 1 base, with 16 bases between. Germline V gives CDR1 SGHRS, CDR2 YFSETQ. The CDR3 reads CASSSSGGVGNTEAFF. DNA of the CDR3: TGCGCCAGCAGCTCCTCCGGGGGGGTAGGGAACACTGAAGCTTTCTTT.

V usage is TRBV18 and J usage is TRBJ2-6, with a weak D call TRBD1 (6 bases). This CDR3 contains 19 residues. CDR1 and CDR2 from the germline V gene are KGHSH and LQKENI. V lost 2 bases and J lost 1, with 18 bases in between. CDR3 sequence reads: CASSPGSTGDHSGANVLTF. In nucleotides, the CDR3 is TGTGCCAGCTCACCAGGATCGACAGGTGATCATTCTGGGGCCAACGTCCTGACTTTC.

The V call is TRBV4-3, the J call TRBJ2-7, with a tentative D call TRBD1 (5 bases). The CDR3 loop spans 13 amino acids. Trimming removed 0 bases at V and 2 bases at J, with 5 bases between. The germline CDR1 and CDR2 sequences are LGHNA and YSLEER. This CDR3 is CASSQDRAYEQYF. The DNA for the CDR3 is TGCGCCAGCAGCCAAGACAGGGCCTACGAGCAGTACTTC.

The V call is TRBV4-1, the J call TRBJ2-1; D may be TRBD2 (5 bases). The CDR3 length is 17 residues. From germline, CDR1 is MGHRA and CDR2 YSYEKL. Trimming shortened V by 0 bases and J by 2 bases, and 14 bases separated the two germline ends. The CDR3 reads CASSQDINEGTYNEQFF. The CDR3 nucleotides are TGCGCCAGCAGCCAAGATATTAACGAGGGTACCTACAATGAGCAGTTCTTC.

V and J are TRBV7-3 and TRBJ1-2; D not resolved. This CDR3 is built from 13 residues. Germline-derived CDR1 and CDR2 are SGHTA and FQGTGA. V dropped 5 bases and J dropped 4 bases, with 11 bases sitting between them. The CDR3 region is CASSLREGYGYTF. Here the CDR3 DNA reads TGTGCCAGCAGCCTCCGAGAGGGCTATGGCTACACCTTC.

V and J are TRBV7-9 and TRBJ1-4; D might be TRBD1 (5 bases). V lost 5 bases to trimming and J lost 0 bases, with 7 bases between them. CDR1 and CDR2 (germline): SEHNR, FQNEAQ (reference sequence). The CDR3 is 14 amino acids. The CDR3 nucleotides are TGTGCCAGCAGCCAGGGATCAACTAATGAAAAACTGTTTTTT. Translation gives CASSQGSTNEKLFF.

In DNA form, the CDR3 reads TGTGCCAGCAGCAAAAGGGGTCGGTATGGCTACACCTTC. This translates into CASSKRGRYGYTF. The V call is TRBV21-1, the J call TRBJ1-2; TRBD1, the table's D call, was not compared with the DNA. TRBV21-1 is a documented pseudogene. The CDR3 is made up of 13 amino acids.

The chain couples TRBV6-5 to TRBJ2-1; possibly TRBD1 for D (5 bases). The CDR3 extends over 14 amino acids. Deletions cut 2 bases from V and 5 bases from J, with 10 bases between. Germline CDR1 is MNHEY and CDR2 is SVGAGI. CDR3 in amino acids: CASSYQGRDNEQFF. The CDR3 coding sequence is TGTGCCAGCAGTTACCAGGGCAGGGACAATGAGCAGTTCTTC.

The genes are TRBV5-1 and TRBJ1-6; D is unresolved. V dropped 5 bases and J dropped 9 bases, with 15 bases sitting between them. The CDR3 is 14 residues long. Germline CDR1 SGHRS, CDR2 YFSETQ. The CDR3 is CASRSGDGGSPLHF. As DNA, the CDR3 is TGCGCCAGCAGATCCGGGGATGGCGGTTCACCCCTCCACTTT.

The rearrangement links TRBV4-2 to TRBJ1-5; D gene ambiguous. The CDR3 loop spans 15 amino acids. Germline V gene sequence: CDR1 LGHNA, CDR2 YNFKEQ. Trimming left V 0 bases short and J 9 bases short, with 15 bases between. Here the CDR3 reads CASSQDVSPMLPQHF. The CDR3 DNA sequence: TGTGCCAGCAGCCAAGATGTATCCCCTATGTTGCCCCAGCATTTT.

The gene calls are TRBV5-1 and TRBJ1-2; TRBD1 aligns across 8 bases. The CDR3 totals 14 residues. The germline V gene has CDR1 SGHRS and CDR2 YFSETQ. Unmatched junction bases numbered 5, after V lost 4 bases and J lost 3 bases. The CDR3 spells CASSLPTGDYGYTF. The CDR3 DNA is TGCGCCAGCAGCCTTCCGACAGGGGACTATGGCTACACCTTC.

This chain uses TRBV20-1 with TRBJ1-1; D not certain. The CDR3 loop spans 11 amino acids. V lost 3 bases to trimming and J lost 3 bases, with 5 bases between them. Germline loops: CDR1 DFQATT, CDR2 SNEGSKA (reference sequence). The DNA for the CDR3 is TGCAGTGCTAGTGTATACACTGAAGCTTTCTTT. Its protein is CSASVYTEAFF.

CDR3 sequence (DNA): TGTGCCAGCAGTGTCCAAGCGGGGGGGGTGTACGAGCAGTACTTC. It codes for CASSVQAGGVYEQYF. V and J are TRBV6-4 and TRBJ2-7; 10 positions match TRBD2. Germline loops: CDR1 MRHNA, CDR2 SNTAGT. V lost 4 bases, J lost 4 bases, and 7 bases stayed unmatched. The CDR3 runs 15 residues.

A note on this clone: This sample also contains other DNA sequences that code for the same CDR3. The CDR3 here is CASSTRRGRGANVLTF. The CDR3 nucleotides read TGTGCCAGCAGCACTCGCAGGGGGCGGGGGGCCAACGTCCTGACTTTC. The V and J genes are TRBV9 and TRBJ2-6; 8 bases are shared with TRBD1. Germline-derived CDR1 and CDR2 are SGDLS and YYNGEE. There are 16 residues in the CDR3. V shed 4 bases, J shed 4 bases, and the junction held 7 bases outside the gene matches.

This rearrangement joins TRBV5-5 to TRBJ1-1; weak D call: TRBD1 (5 bases). CDR3 length equals 14 residues. The V gene's germline CDR1 is SGHKS and CDR2 YYEKEE (reference sequence). The V and J ends lost 4 bases and 5 bases respectively, with 15 bases between them. The CDR3, as DNA: TGTGCCAGCAGCCCGGACACCGGATGGACTGAAGCTTTCTTT. Translated, it gives CASSPDTGWTEAFF.